The entry below gives a single T cell receptor (beta chain) sequence along with its context. This sample was taken from a study of early stage breast cancer tumors. On the study more broadly: Of some 17 invasive breast tumors, about a dozen were hormone receptor-positive, HER2-negative. Eight or nine ER+/PR+/HER2- tumors were invasive ductal; four were invasive lobular.

Per germline, CDR1 KGHSH and CDR2 LQKENI. The CDR3 totals 15 residues. Trimming took 3 bases from V and 8 from J; bases not matched to a gene: 12. Sequencing was performed with immunoSEQ multiplex PCR; in TCRdb, only in-frame clones are kept and a portion is missing. This table has roughly 56,000 clones, about 80% appearing once. The sequencing input was blood. This chain joins TRBV18 and TRBJ1-2; TRBD1 matches 7 bases. This sequence was found in a person in their thirties with breast cancer. Here the CDR3 reads CASSPVTGPVGGYTF. DNA of the CDR3: TGTGCCAGCTCACCCGTGACAGGGCCTGTCGGAGGCTACACCTTC.